Listed here are 18 T cell receptor beta chains from one sample, sequenced in a study of blood T cell repertoires in COVID-19. This table comes from immunoSEQ multiplex PCR, and its TCRdb copy is limited to in-frame clones, with some not included. Of some 90,000 clones detected, around 85% appear once; the ten largest clones hold 15% to 20%. The sample was peripheral blood. The receptors were gathered from a woman aged 60-75 years with COVID-19, enrolled during active disease.

J is TRBJ2-3 and V is TRBV11-1; 8 nucleotides align to TRBD1. Trimming cost V 5 bases and J 2 bases; bases outside gene matches: 9. CDR1 is SGHAT, CDR2 FQDESV, per germline (reference sequence). The CDR3 is 16 amino acids. The CDR3 is CASSRLPGQDTDTQYF. DNA for the CDR3: TGTGCCAGCAGCCGCCTTCCGGGACAGGACACAGATACGCAGTATTTT. Drawing the rest from reference TRBV11-1 and TRBJ2-3, the complete variable domain is EAEVAQSPRYKITEKSQAVAFWCDPISGHATLYWYRQILGQGPELLVQFQDESVVDDSQLPKDRFSAERLKGVDSTLKIQPAELGDSAMYLCASSRLPGQDTDTQYFGPGTRLTVL.

The chain links TRBV27 to TRBJ1-4, with TRBD1 matching over 7 bases. The CDR3 length is 16 residues. Germline V lookup: CDR1 MNHEY, CDR2 SMNVEV (reference sequence). J was trimmed by 8 bases and V by 2 bases; bases with no gene match: 11. The CDR3 nucleotides read TGTGCCAGCAGTTTAATCGGACAGGATGGCCGAGAAAAACTGTTTTTT. Amino acids: CASSLIGQDGREKLFF.

The rearrangement uses TRBV5-8 and TRBJ2-7, with unresolved D. The CDR3 spans 14 residues. The V end lost 4 bases, the J end lost 9 bases, and 20 bases lay between the germline ends. Germline V lookup: CDR1 SGHTS, CDR2 YDEGEE. CDR3 DNA: TGTGCCAGCAGCCATGCGATTGGGCCTTTTGGGCAGTACTTC. Amino acid sequence: CASSHAIGPFGQYF.

This chain joins TRBV7-2 and TRBJ2-1; D is possibly TRBD1 (5 bases). Germline V gives CDR1 SGHTA, CDR2 FQGNSA. Trimming left V 1 base short and J 1 base short, with 8 bases between. The CDR3 is 15 amino acids. CDR3 residues: CASSLDPGSYNEQFF. The CDR3 DNA reads TGTGCCAGCAGCTTAGACCCAGGGTCCTACAATGAGCAGTTCTTC.

This clone was seen just once. This sequence joins TRBV2 and TRBJ1-1; 8 bases align to TRBD1. With V trimmed by 6 bases and J by 5 bases, 5 bases remained unmatched. The CDR3 sequence is 13 residues long. Germline V gene lookup returns CDR1 SNHLY and CDR2 FYNNEI. The CDR3 DNA is TGTGCCAGCAGAATACAGGGGGGGACTGAAGCTTTCTTT. Translation gives CASRIQGGTEAFF. Supplemented by reference TRBV2 and TRBJ1-1, the full variable domain reads EPEVTQTPSHQVTQMGQEVILRCVPISNHLYFYWYRQILGQKVEFLVSFYNNEISEKSEIFDDQFSVERPDGSNFTLKIRSTKLEDSAMYFCASRIQGGTEAFFGQGTRLTVV.

This chain uses TRBV30 with TRBJ1-6; the D is unclear. Germline V lookup: CDR1 GTSNPN, CDR2 SVGIG (reference sequence). The CDR3 has 14 amino acids. Deletions cut 0 bases from V and 6 bases from J, with 9 bases between. CDR3 nucleotides: TGTGCCTGGAGTGTAGGAGGGTTTAATTCACCCCTCCACTTT. Amino acid sequence: CAWSVGGFNSPLHF.

This sequence joins TRBV6-5 and TRBJ1-4, with D uncertain. Germline CDR1 MNHEY, CDR2 SVGAGI. The CDR3 spans 11 residues. V lost 5 bases, J lost 12 bases, and 10 bases lay in between. The CDR3 here is CASSISGELFF. The CDR3 DNA sequence: TGTGCCAGCAGTATTTCCGGTGAACTGTTTTTT.

CDR3 residues: CASSETGRMNYGYTF. Written as DNA, the CDR3 is TGTGCCAGCTCGGAAACAGGGAGAATGAACTATGGCTACACCTTC. V gene TRBV18 combines with J gene TRBJ1-2, with a tentative D call TRBD1 (6 bases). Trimming stripped 6 bases from V and 2 bases from J, with 16 bases between. CDR1 is KGHSH and CDR2 is LQKENI in the germline V gene. This CDR3 comprises 15 residues.

This chain joins TRBV4-3 and TRBJ1-3, with 8 bases aligning to TRBD1. The CDR3 is 16 residues long. The trim removed 1 base at V and 2 bases at J, leaving 4 bases unmatched. CDR1 and CDR2 (germline): LGHNA, YSLEER. CDR3 loop: CASSQAATGAGNTIYF. Written as DNA, the CDR3 is TGCGCCAGCAGCCAAGCTGCGACAGGGGCTGGAAACACCATATATTTT.

The V call is TRBV7-3, the J call TRBJ2-2; 9 bases are a match to TRBD1. With 5 bases clipped from V and 4 bases from J, the junction kept 11 bases outside the gene matches. This CDR3 is 17 amino acids long. CDR1 is SGHTA and CDR2 is FQGTGA in the germline V gene. CDR3 residues: CASSQTGTGYGTGELFF. In DNA, the CDR3 is TGTGCCAGCAGCCAAACCGGGACAGGGTACGGCACCGGGGAGCTGTTTTTT.

DNA for the CDR3: TGTGCCAGCTCACCACCGGGCAGGGCGGACTACGAGCAGTACTTC. The encoded protein is CASSPPGRADYEQYF. The chain has TRBV18 and TRBJ2-7; a possible D gene is TRBD1 (5 bases). V dropped 0 bases and J dropped 3 bases, with 12 bases sitting between them. The CDR3 is 15 residues long. Germline values: CDR1 KGHSH, CDR2 LQKENI.

CDR3 bases: TGCGCCAGCAGCCAAGAAGACGTCGTGGCAGGGGACGGCTACACCTTC. It codes for CASSQEDVVAGDGYTF. The chain joins TRBV4-3 to TRBJ1-2; D perhaps matches TRBD1 (6 bases). The CDR3 contains 16 residues. Germline CDR1 reads LGHNA; CDR2 reads YSLEER. V lost 0 bases to trimming and J lost 8 bases, with 19 bases between them.

This clone was recorded once. This chain links TRBV3-1 (or the pseudogene TRBV3-2) with TRBJ2-5, with no clear D. This CDR3 has 12 amino acids. V shed 0 bases and J shed 3 bases, with 2 bases lying between them. Germline-derived CDR1 and CDR2 are LGHDT and YNNKEL (reference sequence). The CDR3 spells CASSQDEETQYF. As DNA, the CDR3 is TGTGCCAGCAGCCAAGACGAAGAGACCCAGTACTTC.

This clone came up once. This chain joins TRBV4-1 and TRBJ1-2; no reliable D call. The CDR3 covers 15 residues. The ends were cut back, 1 base at V and 8 bases at J, with 17 bases in the middle. Germline V gene lookup returns CDR1 MGHRA and CDR2 YSYEKL. The DNA for the CDR3 is TGCGCCAGCAGCCAAGCCGGTCCTGGTCACCGGGGCTACACCTTC. Translating it yields CASSQAGPGHRGYTF.

As regards this clone: Other DNA variants within this sample encode the same CDR3. The chain combines TRBV5-8 with TRBJ1-1; TRBD1 matches at 7 bases. The CDR3 extends over 14 amino acids. V gave up 4 bases and J gave up 2 bases; unmatched junction bases: 5. CDR1 is SGHTS, CDR2 YDEGEE, per germline. CDR3 nucleotide sequence: TGTGCCAGCAGCAAGGGACAGCGAAACACTGAAGCTTTCTTT. This translates into CASSKGQRNTEAFF.

The rearrangement uses TRBV2 and TRBJ1-2; no firm D call. Germline values: CDR1 SNHLY, CDR2 FYNNEI. The CDR3 covers 11 residues. V lost 8 bases and J lost 0, with 4 bases in between. The CDR3 sequence: CASQANYGYTF. CDR3 nucleotide sequence: TGTGCCAGCCAGGCTAACTATGGCTACACCTTC.

Ten or more counts support this clone. The chain combines TRBV6-2 or TRBV6-3 with TRBJ2-7; the D is unclear. Germline V gene data show CDR1 as MNHEY and CDR2 as SVGEGT. The CDR3 length is 15 residues. V lost 1 base to trimming and J lost 0 bases, with 10 bases between them. CDR3 in DNA: TGTGCCAGCAGTTACTGGTTAGACAACTCCTACGAGCAGTACTTC. Amino acid sequence: CASSYWLDNSYEQYF.

CDR3 sequence (DNA): TGTGCCAGCAGCTACAGGACTAGCGGGGGTTATCGGGAGCAGTTCTTC. Protein: CASSYRTSGGYREQFF. This chain joins TRBV7-2 and TRBJ2-1; 13 nucleotides align to TRBD2. Germline assignment: CDR1 SGHTA and CDR2 FQGNSA. The J segment lost 10 bases and the V segment lost 4 bases, leaving 10 bases of the junction unmatched. The CDR3 runs 16 residues.